These 23 T cell receptor beta chains were sequenced from one sample in a study of blood T cell repertoires in COVID-19. This table comes from immunoSEQ multiplex PCR, and its TCRdb copy is limited to in-frame clones, with some not included. This repertoire shows approximately 270,000 clones, approximately 89% found once; its top ten account for 2.5% to 3%. Sequencing was carried out using PBMCs or T cells enriched from blood (not recorded which). All receptors derive from a man aged 40-55 years who had been exposed to COVID-19.

This chain uses TRBV30 with TRBJ2-2; 10 positions match TRBD1. With V trimmed by 4 bases and J by 4 bases, 12 bases remained unmatched. The CDR3 runs 17 residues. The germline gives CDR1 GTSNPN, CDR2 SVGIG (reference sequence). The CDR3, as DNA: TGTGCCTGGACCTATTTTGGAGGGACAGGGGTCACCGGGGAGCTGTTTTTT. It codes for CAWTYFGGTGVTGELFF. Full variable domain (rest looked up from reference TRBV30 and TRBJ2-2): SQTIHQWPATLVQPVGSPLSLECTVEGTSNPNLYWYRQAAGRGLQLLFYSVGIGQISSEVPQNLSASRPQDRQFILSSKKLLLSDSGFYLCAWTYFGGTGVTGELFFGEGSRLTVL.

This clone was counted once. The V gene is TRBV2, the J gene TRBJ2-1; 7 bases line up with TRBD2. This CDR3 is 12 amino acids long. V shed 7 bases, J shed 11 bases, and the junction held 8 bases outside the gene matches. Germline V gene data show CDR1 as SNHLY and CDR2 as FYNNEI. CDR3 residues: CASNTWGGKQFF. The CDR3 nucleotides are TGTGCCAGCAACACATGGGGAGGGAAGCAGTTCTTC.

J is TRBJ2-2 and V is TRBV9; D not resolved. With 0 bases removed from V and 9 bases from J, the gap between germline ends came to 15 bases. This CDR3 has 15 amino acids. Germline V lookup: CDR1 SGDLS, CDR2 YYNGEE. The CDR3 loop reads CASSVDGSLVRELFF. CDR3 in DNA: TGTGCCAGCAGCGTAGATGGGTCTCTAGTCAGGGAGCTGTTTTTT.

This clone is a singleton in its sample. J is TRBJ2-1 and V is TRBV7-9, with 10 bases matching TRBD2. This CDR3 is 17 amino acids long. The ends lost 2 bases at V and 7 bases at J; junction bases unmatched: 11. Germline assignment: CDR1 SEHNR and CDR2 FQNEAQ (reference sequence). The DNA for the CDR3 is TGTGCCAGCAGCTTAACTTTAGGGCTAGCGGGAGAGAATGAGCAGTTCTTC. Amino acids: CASSLTLGLAGENEQFF.

V is TRBV10-3 and J is TRBJ2-1; 8 positions agree with TRBD1. V trimming: 3 bases; J trimming: 4 bases; junction bases outside the gene matches: 5. CDR3 length: 15 amino acids. Germline V gives CDR1 ENHRY, CDR2 SYGVKD. As DNA, the CDR3 is TGTGCCATCAGTGACCTGGGACAGGTATACAATGAGCAGTTCTTC. Translating it yields CAISDLGQVYNEQFF.

The chain joins TRBV13 to TRBJ2-1, with TRBD2 matching 11 bases. CDR3 length equals 13 residues. V trimming: 8 bases; J trimming: 9 bases; junction bases outside the gene matches: 6. In germline, CDR1 is PRHDT, CDR2 FYEKMQ (reference sequence). In DNA, the CDR3 is TGTGCCAGCCCGGGGACTAGCGGTGTTGAGCAGTTCTTC. Amino acid sequence: CASPGTSGVEQFF.

The rearrangement uses TRBV3-1 (or the pseudogene TRBV3-2) and TRBJ1-4, with a weak D call TRBD1 (5 bases). V lost 6 bases and J lost 5, with 25 bases in between. This CDR3 region has 18 residues. The germline V gene encodes CDR1 LGHDT and CDR2 YNNKEL (reference sequence). The CDR3: CASSPYPGTEGMNEKLFF. The CDR3 DNA follows: TGTGCCAGCAGTCCCTACCCCGGGACTGAAGGGATGAATGAAAAACTGTTTTTT.

The V and J genes are TRBV28 and TRBJ1-3, with 7 bases matching TRBD1. CDR3 length equals 17 residues. The ends lost 8 bases at V and 0 bases at J; junction bases unmatched: 13. The germline CDR1 and CDR2 sequences are MDHEN and SYDVKM. CDR3 protein: CASCYSTGKSSGNTIYF. The CDR3 coding sequence is TGTGCCAGCTGTTACTCGACAGGGAAGAGCTCTGGAAACACCATATATTTT.

This chain's CDR3 is CAWSDGIQETQYF. The CDR3 DNA sequence: TGTGCCTGGAGTGACGGGATCCAAGAGACCCAGTACTTC. The chain joins TRBV30 to TRBJ2-5; weak D call: TRBD2 (5 bases). CDR1 GTSNPN and CDR2 SVGIG come from the germline V gene (reference sequence). The length of the CDR3 is 13 residues. V was trimmed by 1 base and J by 1 base, leaving 7 bases between them.

V usage is TRBV11-3 and J usage is TRBJ2-5, with 9 bases aligning to TRBD2. Germline assignment: CDR1 SGHNT and CDR2 YENEEA. The V segment lost 1 base and the J segment 5 bases; nucleotides outside the gene matches: 14. The CDR3 length is 18 residues. The CDR3: CASSLAFGISGLAETQYF. The CDR3 coding sequence is TGTGCCAGCAGCTTAGCATTTGGGATCTCCGGACTAGCGGAGACCCAGTACTTC.

This clone was seen just once. CDR3 region: CASSDSLGSGLRTEAFF. DNA of the CDR3: TGCGCCAGCAGTGACTCGCTCGGCTCAGGCCTCCGGACTGAAGCTTTCTTT. V is TRBV10-1 and J is TRBJ1-1; D uncertain. The V gene's germline CDR1 is WNHNN and CDR2 SYGVQD (reference sequence). V dropped 3 bases and J dropped 5 bases, with 22 bases sitting between them. This CDR3 is built from 17 residues.

The chain couples TRBV5-1 to TRBJ1-3; D is unresolved. The germline CDR1 and CDR2 sequences are SGHRS and YFSETQ. This CDR3 spans 16 amino acids. Deletions cut 0 bases from V and 0 bases from J, with 10 bases between. This CDR3 is CASSLGWQSSGNTIYF. CDR3 coding DNA: TGCGCCAGCAGCTTGGGATGGCAAAGCTCTGGAAACACCATATATTTT.

This chain links TRBV24-1 with TRBJ2-5, with a possible D match to TRBD2 (5 bases). Per the germline V gene, CDR1 is KGHDR and CDR2 is SFDVKD. CDR3 length: 16 amino acids. Trimming cost V 2 bases and J 2 bases, with 14 bases left between them. CDR3 nucleotides: TGTGCCACCAGTGATTCACGGGATTACCTGCAAGAGACCCAGTACTTC. Translating gives CATSDSRDYLQETQYF.

This chain connects TRBV12-5 to TRBJ1-5; no reliable D call. Trimming took 0 bases from V and 6 from J, leaving 6 bases between them. Per the germline V gene, CDR1 is LGHNT and CDR2 is FRNRAP. The CDR3 totals 13 residues. CDR3 in DNA: TGTGCTAGTGGTTTGGTACTCGGTCAGCCCCAGCATTTT. Protein product: CASGLVLGQPQHF.

The chain couples TRBV6-6 to TRBJ1-3; maybe TRBD1 (5 bases). Germline CDR1 MNHNY, CDR2 SVGAGI (reference sequence). V was clipped by 5 bases and J by 1 base, with 9 bases between them. The CDR3 is made up of 14 amino acids. CDR3 protein: CASSQQGSGNTIYF. CDR3 DNA: TGTGCCAGCAGTCAGCAGGGATCTGGAAACACCATATATTTT.

This clone was observed a handful of times. This chain links TRBV4-1 with TRBJ2-3, with 7 positions matching TRBD2. Germline CDR1 is MGHRA and CDR2 is YSYEKL. J gave up 6 bases and V 1 base, and 10 bases lay outside the gene matches. The CDR3 is 16 residues long. CDR3 amino acids: CASSQVPSGRGDTQYF. Written as DNA, the CDR3 is TGCGCCAGCAGCCAAGTTCCTAGCGGCCGAGGGGATACGCAGTATTTT.

The chain has TRBV11-2 and TRBJ1-6; D gene uncertain. From germline, CDR1 is SGHAT and CDR2 FQNNGV. This CDR3 spans 13 amino acids. Trimming shortened V by 2 bases and J by 11 bases, and 10 bases separated the two germline ends. CDR3 nucleotide sequence: TGTGCCAGCAGCTTATGGGAGAACCCACCCCTCCACTTT. Protein product: CASSLWENPPLHF.

The chain employs TRBV5-1 and TRBJ2-1; D is ambiguous. The germline CDR1 and CDR2 sequences are SGHRS and YFSETQ. Trimming removed 0 bases at V and 0 bases at J, with 10 bases between. CDR3 length equals 16 residues. CDR3 sequence: CASSLAARSSYNEQFF. In nucleotides, the CDR3 is TGCGCCAGCAGCTTGGCGGCAAGGAGCTCCTACAATGAGCAGTTCTTC.

The V and J genes are TRBV27 and TRBJ2-7, with 9 bases that match TRBD2. Trimming cost V 6 bases and J 1 base; bases outside gene matches: 7. CDR3 length equals 15 residues. In germline, CDR1 is MNHEY, CDR2 SMNVEV (reference sequence). The CDR3 here is CASRKGLANSYEQYF. In DNA form, the CDR3 reads TGTGCCAGCAGAAAAGGACTAGCGAATTCCTACGAGCAGTACTTC.

The CDR3 is CASSLGQFTDTQYF. The CDR3, as DNA: TGCGCCAGCAGCTTAGGACAGTTCACAGATACGCAGTATTTT. This chain uses TRBV5-1 with TRBJ2-3, with D tentatively TRBD1 (6 bases). The CDR3 has 14 residues. V lost 2 bases and J 2 bases, leaving 9 bases between the germline ends. Germline CDR1 is SGHRS and CDR2 is YFSETQ.

J is TRBJ2-2 and V is TRBV5-1, with 8 bases lining up with TRBD2. The V segment lost 6 bases and the J segment 4 bases; nucleotides outside the gene matches: 11. In germline, CDR1 is SGHRS, CDR2 YFSETQ. The CDR3 totals 16 residues. This CDR3 reads CASTASSGTLTGELFF. The CDR3 coding sequence is TGCGCCAGCACCGCGAGTAGCGGGACCCTCACCGGGGAGCTGTTTTTT.

This clone was picked up a small number of times. Here the CDR3 reads CASRAGTGGGSSNEKLFF. CDR3 nucleotides: TGTGCCAGCAGGGCTGGGACAGGGGGCGGGAGTTCTAATGAAAAACTGTTTTTT. The chain employs TRBV7-2 and TRBJ1-4; 12 bases are a match to TRBD1. Germline CDR1 SGHTA, CDR2 FQGNSA. Trimming at V came to 6 bases and at J to 3 bases, leaving 11 bases not matched to a gene. The CDR3 consists of 18 residues.

This clone was seen a single time. This chain joins TRBV15 and TRBJ2-7; TRBD2 matches at 8 bases. CDR1 LNHNV and CDR2 YYDKDF come from the germline V gene (reference sequence). There are 17 residues in the CDR3. The V segment lost 0 bases and the J segment 2 bases; nucleotides outside the gene matches: 9. CDR3 region: CATSRDRLASLTYEQYF. CDR3 coding DNA: TGTGCCACCAGCAGAGATAGACTAGCGAGCCTTACCTACGAGCAGTACTTC.